These T cell receptor beta chains were read from a single sample in a study of post-analysis software for immune sequencing data. TCRdb ran MiXCR on the PCR reads and lists one entry per CDR3 protein. The table shows approximately 730,000 distinct CDR3 sequences, with roughly 29% occurring only once. The sample consisted of blood. These receptors originate from a girl aged 5 to 17 with multiple sclerosis. The CDR3 runs from the conserved cysteine through the conserved F or W. A D gene is named only where the DNA matches it firmly. Rows give clone size only sometimes, using once, few, many, or a class for an expanded clone.

CDR3 length,D gene,J gene,clone size,V gene,CDR3 protein,CDR3 DNA
14,NA,TRBJ2-7,few,TRBV29-1,CSVDGTGASYEQYF,TGCAGCGTTGACGGGACTGGAGCCTCCTACGAGCAGTACTTC
15,NA,TRBJ2-7,NA,TRBV7-2,CASSLFGRGPYEQYF,TGTGCCAGCAGCTTATTCGGGCGGGGCCCCTACGAGCAGTACTTC
13,NA,TRBJ1-1,NA,TRBV24-1,CATSDRANTEAFF,TGTGCCACCAGTGACAGAGCGAACACTGAAGCTTTCTTT
13,NA,TRBJ2-1,few,TRBV11-3,CASSLAWGNEQFF,TGTGCCAGCAGCTTAGCCTGGGGCAATGAGCAGTTCTTC
16,NA,TRBJ1-6,NA,TRBV20-1,CSARGPPAGPNSPLHF,TGCAGTGCTAGAGGTCCCCCCGCTGGCCCCAATTCACCCCTCCACTTT
15,NA,TRBJ1-2,NA,TRBV18,CASSRNGILDYGYTF,TGTGCCAGCTCGCGGAATGGGATCTTGGACTATGGCTACACCTTC
15,NA,TRBJ2-7,few,TRBV15,CATSRDPTASYEQYF,TGTGCCACCAGCAGAGATCCGACAGCTTCCTACGAGCAGTACTTC
18,NA,TRBJ1-5,NA,TRBV20-1,CSARVLTAGKVSNQPQHF,TGCAGTGCTAGAGTTTTGACGGCAGGGAAAGTTAGCAATCAGCCCCAGCATTTT
16,TRBD2,TRBJ2-5,NA,TRBV5-1,CASSLPGTSYQETQYF,TGCGCCAGCAGCTTGCCCGGGACTAGCTACCAAGAGACCCAGTACTTC
13,NA,TRBJ2-1,few,TRBV7-2,CATRDFPIVEQFF,TGTGCCACCCGAGACTTCCCTATCGTAGAGCAGTTCTTC
16,NA,TRBJ2-1,NA,TRBV9,CASSVVGGMSYNEQFF,TGTGCCAGCAGCGTAGTGGGCGGGATGTCCTACAATGAGCAGTTCTTC
15,TRBD1,TRBJ2-2,few,TRBV28,CASSYTQTGAGELFF,TGTGCCAGCAGTTATACCCAAACAGGGGCCGGGGAGCTGTTTTTT
12,NA,TRBJ2-1,few,TRBV25-1,CASSDRNNEQFF,TGTGCCAGCAGTGACCGGAACAATGAGCAGTTCTTC
17,TRBD2,TRBJ2-1,few,TRBV14,CASSQRLAGGVYNEQFF,TGTGCCAGCAGCCAACGACTGGCGGGAGGGGTTTACAATGAGCAGTTCTTC
12,NA,TRBJ2-5,few,TRBV4-3,CASSQARETQYF,TGCGCCAGCAGCCAAGCGCGGGAGACCCAGTACTTC
14,NA,TRBJ2-7,few,TRBV28,CASSLGWGAYEQYF,TGTGCCAGCAGTTTAGGTTGGGGGGCCTACGAGCAGTACTTC
16,TRBD2,TRBJ2-3,NA,TRBV7-2,CASSYVAGGIQDTQYF,TGTGCCAGCAGCTACGTAGCGGGTGGAATCCAGGATACGCAGTATTTT
16,NA,TRBJ2-2,NA,TRBV5-1,CASSPQVPQTTGELFF,TGCGCCAGCAGCCCACAGGTTCCGCAGACCACCGGGGAGCTGTTTTTT
16,NA,TRBJ2-1,NA,TRBV12-3/TRBV12-4,CASSPLEGGAHNEQFF,TGTGCCAGCAGCCCGCTCGAAGGGGGGGCCCACAATGAGCAGTTCTTC
14,TRBD2,TRBJ2-1,NA,TRBV10-3,CAIRTAGVGGEQFF,TGTGCCATCAGGACAGCGGGAGTTGGCGGTGAGCAGTTCTTC
15,NA,TRBJ2-3,NA,TRBV7-9,CASSLLNAGWDTQYF,TGTGCCAGCAGCTTACTTAACGCGGGGTGGGATACGCAGTATTTT
14,NA,TRBJ2-1,once,TRBV9,CASSVGPGGNEQFF,TGTGCCAGCAGCGTAGGGCCGGGCGGCAATGAGCAGTTCTTC
11,NA,TRBJ2-3,few,TRBV29-1,CSVGAADTQYF,TGCAGCGTTGGGGCGGCAGATACGCAGTATTTT
16,NA,TRBJ2-5,few,TRBV6-2/TRBV6-3,CASSYPPGTPRETQYF,TGTGCCAGCAGTTACCCTCCCGGGACACCAAGGGAGACCCAGTACTTC
15,NA,TRBJ2-7,few,TRBV7-2,CASSLVPDLEFEQYF,TGTGCCAGCAGCTTGGTCCCCGACCTTGAGTTTGAGCAGTACTTC
15,NA,TRBJ2-3,NA,TRBV5-1,CASSIYGTQPNTQYF,TGCGCCAGCAGCATCTACGGGACCCAGCCCAATACGCAGTATTTT
14,NA,TRBJ2-5,few,TRBV5-5,CASSYFVSQETQYF,TGTGCCAGTAGCTACTTCGTTTCCCAAGAGACCCAGTACTTC
14,TRBD1,TRBJ2-7,NA,TRBV28,CASSLGQGNGEQYF,TGTGCCAGCAGTCTAGGACAGGGGAATGGCGAGCAGTACTTC
15,NA,TRBJ2-4,few,TRBV6-2/TRBV6-3,CASSLRPGAKNIQYF,TGTGCCAGCAGTCTGCGTCCGGGCGCCAAAAACATTCAGTACTTC
16,TRBD2,TRBJ2-5,many,TRBV5-6,CASSVGTSGMGETQYF,TGTGCCAGCAGCGTGGGGACTAGCGGGATGGGGGAGACCCAGTACTTC
14,NA,TRBJ1-1,NA,TRBV11-2,CASSRGGLNTEAFF,TGTGCCAGCAGCCGGGGGGGATTGAACACTGAAGCTTTCTTT
14,TRBD1,TRBJ2-1,NA,TRBV29-1,CSVELGTGGDEQFF,TGCAGCGTTGAACTTGGGACAGGGGGCGATGAGCAGTTCTTC
15,TRBD1,TRBJ2-7,NA,TRBV28,CASSSPPGGLYEQYF,TGTGCCAGCAGCTCCCCCCCAGGGGGCCTGTACGAGCAGTACTTC
16,NA,TRBJ2-1,few,TRBV11-2,CASSLGGVFSYNEQFF,TGTGCCAGCAGCTTAGGTGGGGTTTTCTCCTACAATGAGCAGTTCTTC
16,NA,TRBJ2-3,NA,TRBV5-6,CASSPVGRASTDTQYF,TGTGCCAGCAGCCCCGTCGGCAGGGCCTCCACAGATACGCAGTATTTT
16,TRBD2,TRBJ2-1,NA,TRBV2,CASRGRLAGDYNEQFF,TGTGCCAGCAGGGGGAGACTAGCGGGAGACTACAATGAGCAGTTCTTC
15,NA,TRBJ2-3,NA,TRBV5-1,CAGSLESAGADTQYF,TGCGCCGGCAGCTTGGAGTCAGCAGGGGCAGATACGCAGTATTTT
13,NA,TRBJ2-1,many,TRBV6-5,CASHARGGNEQFF,TGTGCCAGCCACGCGCGAGGAGGGAATGAGCAGTTCTTC
15,NA,TRBJ1-5,NA,TRBV20-1,CSARVRGGWNQPQHF,TGCAGTGCTAGAGTGAGGGGTGGTTGGAATCAGCCCCAGCATTTT
14,NA,TRBJ2-3,NA,TRBV5-1,CASSWGSATDTQYF,TGCGCCAGCAGCTGGGGATCGGCGACAGATACGCAGTATTTT
13,NA,TRBJ2-5,few,TRBV11-3,CASSLDGMETQYF,TGTGCCAGCAGCTTAGACGGGATGGAGACCCAGTACTTC
13,NA,TRBJ1-3,NA,TRBV27,CASSLLSGNTIYF,TGTGCCAGCAGTTTGTTATCTGGAAACACCATATATTTT
18,NA,TRBJ2-1,few,TRBV20-1,CSARSFYQEVGAYNEQFF,TGCAGTGCTAGATCGTTTTATCAGGAGGTAGGGGCCTACAATGAGCAGTTCTTC
15,NA,TRBJ2-1,few,TRBV2,CASSALGGLKNEQFF,TGTGCCAGCAGTGCCCTGGGGGGCTTGAAGAATGAGCAGTTCTTC
14,NA,TRBJ2-5,many,TRBV7-9,CASSPLGGDKTQYF,TGTGCCAGCAGCCCCTTGGGGGGTGATAAGACCCAGTACTTC
13,TRBD1,TRBJ2-1,NA,TRBV7-9,CASSTDRSNEQFF,TGTGCCAGCAGCACGGACAGGAGCAATGAGCAGTTCTTC
15,NA,TRBJ1-2,few,TRBV7-2,CASSRGVAGSAGYTF,TGTGCCAGCAGCAGGGGGGTCGCGGGTTCGGCTGGCTACACCTTC
15,TRBD1,TRBJ2-1,once,TRBV5-1,CASSGGQGAHNEQFF,TGCGCCAGCAGCGGGGGACAGGGGGCCCACAATGAGCAGTTCTTC
21,TRBD2,TRBJ2-1,NA,TRBV6-1,CASAGTGERGGLAGVPNEQFF,TGTGCCAGCGCCGGGACAGGCGAGAGGGGAGGACTAGCGGGAGTCCCCAATGAGCAGTTCTTC
15,NA,TRBJ2-3,few,TRBV20-1,CSASVQSFHTDTQYF,TGCAGTGCTAGCGTCCAGTCATTCCACACAGATACGCAGTATTTT
14,NA,TRBJ2-5,NA,TRBV24-1,CATSDPGWKETQYF,TGTGCCACCAGTGATCCAGGGTGGAAAGAGACCCAGTACTTC
18,NA,TRBJ2-5,NA,TRBV7-2,CASSDSIGIAAMGETQYF,TGTGCCAGCAGCGACTCAATCGGAATAGCGGCCATGGGGGAGACCCAGTACTTC